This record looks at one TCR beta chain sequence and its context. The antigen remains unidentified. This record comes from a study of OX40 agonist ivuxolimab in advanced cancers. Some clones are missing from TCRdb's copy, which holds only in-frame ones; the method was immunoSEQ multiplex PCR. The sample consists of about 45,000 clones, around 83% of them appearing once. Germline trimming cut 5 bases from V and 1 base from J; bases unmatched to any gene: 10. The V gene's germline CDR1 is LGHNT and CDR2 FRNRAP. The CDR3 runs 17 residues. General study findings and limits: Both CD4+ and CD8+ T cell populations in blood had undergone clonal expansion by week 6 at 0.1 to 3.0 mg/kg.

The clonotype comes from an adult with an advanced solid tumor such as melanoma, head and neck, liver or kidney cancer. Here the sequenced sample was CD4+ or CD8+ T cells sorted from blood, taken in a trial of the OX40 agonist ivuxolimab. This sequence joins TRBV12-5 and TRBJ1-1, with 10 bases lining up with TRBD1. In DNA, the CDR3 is TGTGCTAGTGGTGGGAGGGACAGGGGTATGAGGAACACTGAAGCTTTCTTT. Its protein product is CASGGRDRGMRNTEAFF.